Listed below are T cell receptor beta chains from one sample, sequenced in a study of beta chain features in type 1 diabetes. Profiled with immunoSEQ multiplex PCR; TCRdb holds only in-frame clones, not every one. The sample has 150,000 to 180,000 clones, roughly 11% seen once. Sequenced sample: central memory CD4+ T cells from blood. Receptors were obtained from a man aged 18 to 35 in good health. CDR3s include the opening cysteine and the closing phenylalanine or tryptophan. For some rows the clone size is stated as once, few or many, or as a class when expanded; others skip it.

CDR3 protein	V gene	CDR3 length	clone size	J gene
CASRRGAEKLFF	TRBV4-1	12	NA	TRBJ1-4
CASSLDLKGAGELFF	TRBV5-1	15	few	TRBJ2-2
CASIDGTNTEAFF	TRBV28	13	few	TRBJ1-1
CASRYSNQPQHF	TRBV2	12	NA	TRBJ1-5
CASSTSTGGYGNEQFF	TRBV19	16	few	TRBJ2-1
CASSQQGQVLHEQFF	TRBV6-6	15	NA	TRBJ2-1
CASSPGLASGEQYF	TRBV18	14	few	TRBJ2-7
CASSQDHGGEYF	TRBV14	12	NA	TRBJ2-7
CASSLLDMLGTLDQPQHF	TRBV28	18	NA	TRBJ1-5
CSGRRDTQYF	TRBV20-1	10	many	TRBJ2-3
CASKGASEQFF	TRBV25-1	11	few	TRBJ2-1
CASSLSASYLYEQYF	TRBV5-1	15	NA	TRBJ2-7
CASSLTGAYNSPLHF	TRBV11-2	15	many	TRBJ1-6
CASSQEATGFNSPLHF	TRBV5-4	16	few	TRBJ1-6
CASTEDSYNEQFF	TRBV2	13	NA	TRBJ2-1
CASSLTDRDQEKLFF	TRBV11-2	15	few	TRBJ1-4
CASRTPDLGTYEQYF	TRBV6-6	15	NA	TRBJ2-7
CASSYSVEPNEKLFF	TRBV6-5	15	NA	TRBJ1-4
CATSNRVMRYQETQYF	TRBV15	16	few	TRBJ2-5
CASRVTSGRLIGELFF	TRBV6-6	16	few	TRBJ2-2
CASSLGPYTDTQYF	TRBV5-6	14	NA	TRBJ2-3
CASSPDRGREQYF	TRBV14	13	NA	TRBJ2-7
CASSQDAGAANTEAFF	TRBV7-2	16	NA	TRBJ1-1
CAGSRGPGQETQYF	TRBV28	14	NA	TRBJ2-5
CASSLSPGHQETQYF	TRBV7-2	15	NA	TRBJ2-5
CSVGALADTQYF	TRBV29-1	12	few	TRBJ2-3
CASSLAGTLSDEQFF	TRBV5-4	15	NA	TRBJ2-1
CASSNSLLYNEQFF	TRBV6-6	14	few	TRBJ2-1
CASSRGLGFWYF	TRBV28	12	few	TRBJ2-5
CASSVSSGTKNNEQFF	TRBV9	16	NA	TRBJ2-1
CASSFRNGELFF	TRBV28	12	NA	TRBJ2-2
CASRAAGFGGGYTF	TRBV25-1	14	few	TRBJ1-2
CASSRGRRGGQETQYF	TRBV25-1	16	few	TRBJ2-5
CASSLLVGSGANVLTF	TRBV7-9	16	NA	TRBJ2-6
CASSSRQEGEAFF	TRBV5-1	13	few	TRBJ1-1
CARNQDNVGTGELFF	TRBV2	15	NA	TRBJ2-2
CASSSYPGQGNEQYF	TRBV28	15	NA	TRBJ2-7
CASFPGADQPQHF	TRBV18	13	NA	TRBJ1-5
CASSRDTSAGELFF	TRBV5-1	14	few	TRBJ2-2
CASSLSRPAGEQFF	TRBV7-9	14	NA	TRBJ2-1
CASSLAGPGGEQYF	TRBV7-9	14	NA	TRBJ2-7
CASSPLNPGIRTLQETQYF	TRBV11-2	19	NA	TRBJ2-5
CASRRATSNQPQHF	TRBV27	14	few	TRBJ1-5
CASSPLPGDQPQHF	TRBV9	14	NA	TRBJ1-5
CASSLVGDLQPQHF	TRBV5-6	14	many	TRBJ1-5
CASSRTSGSNHEQYF	TRBV7-2	15	NA	TRBJ2-7
CASSWGQEGFQYF	TRBV5-1	13	NA	TRBJ2-5
CASRRTGGEETQYF	TRBV5-4	14	few	TRBJ2-5
CASSSGQMNTEAFF	TRBV6-5	14	few	TRBJ1-1
CASNPAGSTYEQYF	TRBV6-5	14	NA	TRBJ2-7
CASSIVGGNEQFF	TRBV9	13	few	TRBJ2-1
CAWSGPRPLRNEQFF	TRBV30	15	NA	TRBJ2-1
CASSLRQKGGANNEQFF	TRBV27	17	few	TRBJ2-1
CASSQVGWVYNEQFF	TRBV4-1	15	few	TRBJ2-1
CASRRPGGDYGYTF	TRBV6-5	14	NA	TRBJ1-2